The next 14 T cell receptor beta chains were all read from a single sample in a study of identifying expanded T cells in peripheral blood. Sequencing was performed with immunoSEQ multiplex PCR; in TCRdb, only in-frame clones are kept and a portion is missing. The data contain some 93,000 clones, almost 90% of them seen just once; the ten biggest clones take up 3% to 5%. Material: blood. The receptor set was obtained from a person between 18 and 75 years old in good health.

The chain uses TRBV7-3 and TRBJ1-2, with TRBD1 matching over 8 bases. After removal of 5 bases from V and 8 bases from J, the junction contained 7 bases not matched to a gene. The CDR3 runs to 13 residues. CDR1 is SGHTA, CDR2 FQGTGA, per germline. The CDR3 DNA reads TGTGCCAGCAGCCATGACAGGGGTGACGGCTACACCTTC. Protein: CASSHDRGDGYTF.

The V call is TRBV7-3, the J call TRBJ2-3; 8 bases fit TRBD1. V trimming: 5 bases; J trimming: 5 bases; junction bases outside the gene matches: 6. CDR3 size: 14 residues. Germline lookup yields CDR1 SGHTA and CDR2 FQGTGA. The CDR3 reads CASSLQGAEDTQYF. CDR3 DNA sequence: TGTGCCAGCAGCCTGCAGGGGGCGGAAGATACGCAGTATTTT.

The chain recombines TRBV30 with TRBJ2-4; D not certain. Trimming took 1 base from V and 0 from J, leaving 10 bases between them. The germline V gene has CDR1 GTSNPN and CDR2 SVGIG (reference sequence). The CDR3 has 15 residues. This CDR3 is CAWSGSRLAKNIQYF. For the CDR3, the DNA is TGTGCCTGGAGTGGTAGTCGACTAGCCAAAAACATTCAGTACTTC.

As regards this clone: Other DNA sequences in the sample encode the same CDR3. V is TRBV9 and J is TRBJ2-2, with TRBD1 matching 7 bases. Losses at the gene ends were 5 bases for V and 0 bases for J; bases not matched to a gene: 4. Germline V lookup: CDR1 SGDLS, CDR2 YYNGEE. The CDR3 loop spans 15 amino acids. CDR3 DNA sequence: TGTGCCAGCAGGAGGGGGCAGGCGAACACCGGGGAGCTGTTTTTT. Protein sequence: CASRRGQANTGELFF.

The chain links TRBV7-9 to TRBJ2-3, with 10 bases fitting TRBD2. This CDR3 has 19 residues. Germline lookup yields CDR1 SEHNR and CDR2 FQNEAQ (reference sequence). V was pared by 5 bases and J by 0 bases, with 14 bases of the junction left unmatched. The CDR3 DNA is TGTGCCAGCAGCCCCCGGGGGCGGCTAGCGGGGGAGAGCACAGATACGCAGTATTTT. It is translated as CASSPRGRLAGESTDTQYF.

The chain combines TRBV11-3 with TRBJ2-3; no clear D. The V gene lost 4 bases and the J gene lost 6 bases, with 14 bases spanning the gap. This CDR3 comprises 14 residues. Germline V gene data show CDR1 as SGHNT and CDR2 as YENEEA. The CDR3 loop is CASSSSRLGDTQYF. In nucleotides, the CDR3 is TGTGCCAGCAGCTCGAGTAGGCTAGGGGATACGCAGTATTTT.

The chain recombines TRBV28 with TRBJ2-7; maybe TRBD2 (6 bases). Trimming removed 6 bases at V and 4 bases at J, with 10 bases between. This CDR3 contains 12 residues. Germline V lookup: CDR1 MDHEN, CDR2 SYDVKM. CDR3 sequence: CASRTEGYEQYF. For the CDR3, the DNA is TGTGCCAGCAGGACGGAGGGTTACGAGCAGTACTTC.

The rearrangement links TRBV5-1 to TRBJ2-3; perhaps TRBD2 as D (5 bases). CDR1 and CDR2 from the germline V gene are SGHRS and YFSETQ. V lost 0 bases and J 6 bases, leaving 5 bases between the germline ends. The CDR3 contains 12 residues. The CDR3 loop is CASSLGRDTQYF. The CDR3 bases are TGCGCCAGCAGCTTGGGGAGGGATACGCAGTATTTT.

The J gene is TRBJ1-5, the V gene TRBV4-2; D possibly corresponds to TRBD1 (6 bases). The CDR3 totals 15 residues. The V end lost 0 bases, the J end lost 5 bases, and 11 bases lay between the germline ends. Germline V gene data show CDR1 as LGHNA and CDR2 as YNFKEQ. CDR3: CASSQDIGGDQPQHF. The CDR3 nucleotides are TGTGCCAGCAGCCAAGATATAGGGGGGGATCAGCCCCAGCATTTT.

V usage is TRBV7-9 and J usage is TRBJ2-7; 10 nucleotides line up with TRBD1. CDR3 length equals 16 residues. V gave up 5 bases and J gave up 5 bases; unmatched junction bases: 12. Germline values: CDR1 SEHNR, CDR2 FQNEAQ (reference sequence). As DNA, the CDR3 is TGTGCCAGCAGCCCACTAGGGGGGACAGGGGCCAACGAGCAGTACTTC. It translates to CASSPLGGTGANEQYF.

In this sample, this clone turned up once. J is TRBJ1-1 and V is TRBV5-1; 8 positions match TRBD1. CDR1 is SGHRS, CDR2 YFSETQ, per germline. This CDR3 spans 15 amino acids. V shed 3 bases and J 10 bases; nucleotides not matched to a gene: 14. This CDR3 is CASSSGQGMVAVAFF. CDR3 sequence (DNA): TGCGCCAGCAGCTCCGGACAGGGTATGGTCGCGGTAGCTTTCTTT. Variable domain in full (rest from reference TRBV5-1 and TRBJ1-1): KAGVTQTPRYLIKTRGQQVTLSCSPISGHRSVSWYQQTPGQGLQFLFEYFSETQRNKGNFPGRFSGRQFSNSRSEMNVSTLELGDSALYLCASSSGQGMVAVAFFGQGTRLTVV.

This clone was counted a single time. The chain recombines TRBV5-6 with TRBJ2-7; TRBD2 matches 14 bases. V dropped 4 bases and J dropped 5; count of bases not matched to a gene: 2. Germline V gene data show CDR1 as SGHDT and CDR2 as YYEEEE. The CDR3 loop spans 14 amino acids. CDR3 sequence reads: CASSQGLAGDEQYF. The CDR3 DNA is TGTGCCAGCAGCCAGGGACTAGCGGGAGACGAGCAGTACTTC.

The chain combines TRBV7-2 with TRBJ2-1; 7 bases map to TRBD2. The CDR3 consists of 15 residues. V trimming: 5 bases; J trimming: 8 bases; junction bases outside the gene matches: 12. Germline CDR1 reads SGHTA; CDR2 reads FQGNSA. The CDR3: CASSLSGPRGDEQFF. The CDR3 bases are TGTGCCAGCAGCCTTAGCGGCCCCCGGGGGGATGAGCAGTTCTTC.

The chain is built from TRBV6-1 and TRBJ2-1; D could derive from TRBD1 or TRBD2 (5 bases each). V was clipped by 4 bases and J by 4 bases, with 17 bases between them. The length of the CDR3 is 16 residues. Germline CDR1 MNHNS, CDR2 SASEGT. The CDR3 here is CASSGTGRFTYNEQFF. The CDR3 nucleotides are TGTGCCAGCAGTGGGACGGGACGCTTTACTTACAATGAGCAGTTCTTC.